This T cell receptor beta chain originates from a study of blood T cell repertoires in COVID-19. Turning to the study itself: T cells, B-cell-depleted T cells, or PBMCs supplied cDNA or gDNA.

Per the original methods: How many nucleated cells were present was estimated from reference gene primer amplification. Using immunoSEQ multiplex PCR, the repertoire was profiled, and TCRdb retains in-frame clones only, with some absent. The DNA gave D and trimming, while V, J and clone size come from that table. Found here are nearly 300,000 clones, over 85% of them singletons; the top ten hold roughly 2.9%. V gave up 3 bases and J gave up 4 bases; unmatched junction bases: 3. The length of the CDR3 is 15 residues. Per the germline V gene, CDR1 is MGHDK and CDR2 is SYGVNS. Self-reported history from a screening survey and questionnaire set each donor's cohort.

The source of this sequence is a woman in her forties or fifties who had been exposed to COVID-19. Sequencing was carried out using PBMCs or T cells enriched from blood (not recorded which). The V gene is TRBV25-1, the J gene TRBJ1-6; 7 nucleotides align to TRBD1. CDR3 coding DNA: TGTGCCAGCAGTGAGGGACAGCGATATAATTCACCCCTCCACTTT. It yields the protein CASSEGQRYNSPLHF.